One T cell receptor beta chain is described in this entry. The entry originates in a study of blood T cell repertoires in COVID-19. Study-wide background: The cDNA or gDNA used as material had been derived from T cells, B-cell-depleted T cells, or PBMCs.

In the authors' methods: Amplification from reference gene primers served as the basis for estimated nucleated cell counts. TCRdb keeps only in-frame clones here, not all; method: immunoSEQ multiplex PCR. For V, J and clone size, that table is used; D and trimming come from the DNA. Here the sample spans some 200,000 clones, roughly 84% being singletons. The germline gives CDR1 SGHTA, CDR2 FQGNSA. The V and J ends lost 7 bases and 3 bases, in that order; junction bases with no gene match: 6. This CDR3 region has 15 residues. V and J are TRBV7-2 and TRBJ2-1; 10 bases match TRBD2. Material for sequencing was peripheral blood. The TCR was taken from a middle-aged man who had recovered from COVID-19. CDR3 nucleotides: TGTGCCAGCACCTCTCTAGCGGGAGTCTACAATGAGCAGTTCTTC. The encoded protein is CASTSLAGVYNEQFF.